This T cell receptor beta chain comes out of a study of CD8 T cells in Susac syndrome. Study-wide results and limits: Acknowledgment was made by the study that its TCR sequencing and HLA analysis involved a relatively small number of individuals.

With 6 bases clipped from V and 3 bases from J, the junction kept 7 bases outside the gene matches. CDR1 DFQATT and CDR2 SNEGSKA come from the germline V gene (reference sequence). This CDR3 has 13 amino acids. TCR beta sequences were obtained from blood CD8+ and CD4+ T cells. The TEMRA cells underwent FACS enrichment, while the CD8+ and CD4+ T cells underwent negative isolation. This clonotype has only one observation. Its specificity is unknown. A quantity of about 0.5 to 1 ug RNA underwent reverse transcription using random hexamers. With immunoSEQ multiplex PCR, TCR beta CDR3 was amplified across 54 Vbeta and 13 Jbeta. TCRdb itself ran the immunoSEQ multiplex PCR reads through MiXCR, one entry per CDR3 protein. The sample lists about 120,000 distinct CDR3 sequences, around nine tenths seen once, with 0.14% in the top ten.

The clonotype was recovered from a human donor in good health. Sequenced input: CD4+ T cells from PBMCs. This chain joins TRBV20-1 and TRBJ1-1; TRBD1 agrees at 7 bases. CDR3 loop: CSAATGWDTEAFF. The CDR3, as DNA: TGCAGTGCCGCGACAGGGTGGGACACTGAAGCTTTCTTT.